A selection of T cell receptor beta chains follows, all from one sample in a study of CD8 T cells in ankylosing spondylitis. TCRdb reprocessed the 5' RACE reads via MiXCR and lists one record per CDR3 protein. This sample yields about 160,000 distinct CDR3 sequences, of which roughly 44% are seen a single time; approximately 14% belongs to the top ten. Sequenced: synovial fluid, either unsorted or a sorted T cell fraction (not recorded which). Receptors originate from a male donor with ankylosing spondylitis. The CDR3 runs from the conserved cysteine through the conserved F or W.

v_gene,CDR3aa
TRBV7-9,CASSLATGSIYEQYF
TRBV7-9,CASSGDYGYTF
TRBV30,CAYTQENSGEGNTEAFF
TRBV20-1,CSARDWSYTYEQYF
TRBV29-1,CSVEELDRNYGYTF
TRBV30,CAWSSLDREVGELFF
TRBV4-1,CASRKRATFSTDTQYF
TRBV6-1,CASSEEAGGPDTQYF
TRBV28,CASSRGTEQETQYF
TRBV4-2,CASSQGVGGSYEQYF
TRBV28,CASSLWPGGPREQYF
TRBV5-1,CASSQERGVDIQYF
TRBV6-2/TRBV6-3,CASSYTGLAYEQFF
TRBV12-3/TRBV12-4,CASRETIDYEQFF
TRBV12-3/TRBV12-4,CASSLWRGKFTEAFF
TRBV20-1,CSAPWGYGYTF
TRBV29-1,CSVYMGPPEQFF
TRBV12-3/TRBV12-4,CASSLMGPRNEQFF
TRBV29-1,CSVLVLRGYTF
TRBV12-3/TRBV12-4,CASNHEGPDEQFF
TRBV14,CASRQDGQETQYF
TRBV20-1,CSASSGLEAWEQFF
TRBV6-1,CASSRQGAGYNEQFF
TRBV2,CASSVLGLANTGELFF
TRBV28,CASSLCCGRFDEQFF
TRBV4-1,CASSQDLAGFNEQYF
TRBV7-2,CASSLTINRVETQYF
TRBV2,CASEWSKTGEQNEQYF
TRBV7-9,CASSLQQSYNEQFF
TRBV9,CASSHIGGERTEAFF
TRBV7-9,CASSPRGAGLETQYF
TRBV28,CASSPDLRSSGELFF
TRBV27,CASSPKGTFQPQHF
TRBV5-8,CASSLDRSSYNSPLHF
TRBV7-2,CASSPPTSGEGDTQYF
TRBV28,CASSPSITGDEQYF
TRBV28,CASSLIGQGDQPQHF
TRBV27,CTSSPLAGGWNEQFF
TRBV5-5,CATTRAGNTEAFF
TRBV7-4,CASSLSENTEAFF
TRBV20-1,CSARDPWGGPSSDTQYF